At least ten counts were recorded for the clone carrying this T cell receptor (beta chain). Its antigen remains unknown. After removal of 7 bases from V and 3 bases from J, the junction contained 5 bases not matched to a gene. The CDR3 length is 14 residues. The V gene's germline CDR1 is SGHVS and CDR2 FQNEAQ. TCRdb reprocessed the reads via MiXCR and lists one record per CDR3 protein. The table has 700,000 to 850,000 distinct CDR3 sequences, 32% seen once. This sample stems from a study of T cell repertoires in cytomegalovirus infection. On the study more broadly: Indicated by public TCR beta signatures were CMV infection and matching HLA type. Overall study findings and caveats: The study identified carriers of CMV plus the relevant HLA from cumulative public TCR beta family frequency. In two of eight donors, the top clonotype was HLA-C-restricted CMV-specific.

This rearrangement joins TRBV7-8 to TRBJ1-5, with 8 bases fitting TRBD1. This sequence originates from a human donor in good health (CMV status not recorded). Some clones in this sample may be carry-over from other donors' samples. This specimen consisted of cultured CD8+ T cells from PBMCs, obtained from culture after CMV antigen stimulation. The chain's CDR3 is CASNTGGNNQPQHF. CDR3 DNA sequence: TGTGCCAGCAACACAGGGGGTAACAATCAGCCCCAGCATTTT.